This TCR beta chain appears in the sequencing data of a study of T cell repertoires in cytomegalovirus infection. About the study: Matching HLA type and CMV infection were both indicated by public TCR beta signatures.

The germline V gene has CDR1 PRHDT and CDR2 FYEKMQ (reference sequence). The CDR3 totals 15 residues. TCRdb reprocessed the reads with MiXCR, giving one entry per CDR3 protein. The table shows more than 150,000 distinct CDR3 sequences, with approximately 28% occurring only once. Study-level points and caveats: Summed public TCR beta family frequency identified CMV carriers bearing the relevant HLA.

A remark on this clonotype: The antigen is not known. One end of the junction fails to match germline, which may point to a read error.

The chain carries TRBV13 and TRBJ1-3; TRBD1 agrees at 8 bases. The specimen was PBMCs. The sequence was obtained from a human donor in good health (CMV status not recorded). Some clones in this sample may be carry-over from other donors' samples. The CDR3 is CASSLFGQGGSTIYF. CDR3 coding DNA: TGTGCCAGCAGCCTATTCGGACAGGGTGGAAGCACCATATATTTT.